The clone carrying this T cell receptor beta chain was detected many times. This entry comes from a study of neurological immune-mediated disorders. Each TCR transcript was tagged with a 10-nucleotide random UMI during 5'RACE. TCRdb recomputed calls from the 5' RACE reads with MiXCR, one row per CDR3 protein. Among 25,000 to 40,000 distinct CDR3 sequences listed, less than 1.6% were seen once. Trimming shortened V by 3 bases and J by 6 bases, and 9 bases separated the two germline ends. This CDR3 is 14 amino acids long. Input material: PBMCs. The V gene is TRBV12-3 or TRBV12-4, the J gene TRBJ1-6; D is unclear. The TCR originated in a woman aged 30 to 39 with multiple sclerosis. The CDR3 here is CASSFGLTNSPLHF. In DNA form, the CDR3 reads TGTGCCAGCAGTTTCGGTCTGACTAATTCACCCCTCCACTTT.